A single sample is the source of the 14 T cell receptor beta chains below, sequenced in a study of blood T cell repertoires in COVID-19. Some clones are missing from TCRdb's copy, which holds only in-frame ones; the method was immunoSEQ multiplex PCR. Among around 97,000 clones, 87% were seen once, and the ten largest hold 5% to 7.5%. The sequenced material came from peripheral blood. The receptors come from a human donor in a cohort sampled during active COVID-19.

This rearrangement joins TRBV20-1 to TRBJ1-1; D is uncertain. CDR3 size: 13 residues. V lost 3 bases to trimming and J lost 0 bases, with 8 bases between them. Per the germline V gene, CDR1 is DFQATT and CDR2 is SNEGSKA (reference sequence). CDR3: CSASSQMNTEAFF. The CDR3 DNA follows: TGCAGTGCTAGTTCCCAGATGAACACTGAAGCTTTCTTT.

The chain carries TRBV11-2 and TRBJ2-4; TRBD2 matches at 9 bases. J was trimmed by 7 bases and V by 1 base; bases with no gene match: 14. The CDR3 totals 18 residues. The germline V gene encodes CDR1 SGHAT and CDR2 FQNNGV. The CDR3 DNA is TGTGCCAGCAGCTTAGTGAAGGGTAGACTAGCGGCCTGGAACATTCAGTACTTC. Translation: CASSLVKGRLAAWNIQYF.

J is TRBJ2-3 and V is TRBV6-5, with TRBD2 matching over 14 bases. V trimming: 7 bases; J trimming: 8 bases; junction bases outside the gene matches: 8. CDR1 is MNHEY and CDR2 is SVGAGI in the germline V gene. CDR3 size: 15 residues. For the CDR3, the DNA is TGTGCCAGCACCGCTGGACTAGCGGGGGGAACTACGCAGTATTTT. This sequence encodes CASTAGLAGGTTQYF.

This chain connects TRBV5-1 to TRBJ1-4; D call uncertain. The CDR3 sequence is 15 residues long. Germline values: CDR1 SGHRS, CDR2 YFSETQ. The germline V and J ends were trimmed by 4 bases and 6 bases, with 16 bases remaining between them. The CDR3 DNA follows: TGCGCCAGCAGCCCTACTTACGGAGTCGATGAAAAACTGTTTTTT. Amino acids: CASSPTYGVDEKLFF.

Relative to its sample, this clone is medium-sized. The CDR3 DNA sequence: TGTGCCAGCAGCCTGGGCGCAGGGGAAGATGGCTACACCTTC. It yields the protein CASSLGAGEDGYTF. The V call is TRBV4-2, the J call TRBJ1-2; D possibly corresponds to TRBD1 (6 bases). Trimming removed 4 bases at V and 6 bases at J, with 15 bases between. CDR1 is LGHNA, CDR2 YNFKEQ, per germline. The CDR3 totals 14 residues.

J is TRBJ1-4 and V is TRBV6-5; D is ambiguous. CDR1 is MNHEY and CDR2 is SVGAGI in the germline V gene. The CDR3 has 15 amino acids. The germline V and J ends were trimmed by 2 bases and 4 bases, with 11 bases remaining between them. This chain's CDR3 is CASSYGRESNEKLFF. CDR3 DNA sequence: TGTGCCAGCAGTTACGGGCGGGAAAGTAATGAAAAACTGTTTTTT.

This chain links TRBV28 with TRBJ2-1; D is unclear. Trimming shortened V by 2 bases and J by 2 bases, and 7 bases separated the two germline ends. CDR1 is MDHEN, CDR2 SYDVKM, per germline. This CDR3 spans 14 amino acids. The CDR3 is CASSLPGTYNEQFF. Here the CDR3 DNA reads TGTGCCAGCAGTTTACCAGGCACCTACAATGAGCAGTTCTTC.

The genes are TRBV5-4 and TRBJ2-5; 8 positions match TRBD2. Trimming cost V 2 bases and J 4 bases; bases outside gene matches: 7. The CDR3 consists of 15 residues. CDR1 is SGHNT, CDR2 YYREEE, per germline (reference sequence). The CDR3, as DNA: TGTGCCAGCAGCTTTCCCGGGGGGGTTGGAGAGACCCAGTACTTC. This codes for CASSFPGGVGETQYF.

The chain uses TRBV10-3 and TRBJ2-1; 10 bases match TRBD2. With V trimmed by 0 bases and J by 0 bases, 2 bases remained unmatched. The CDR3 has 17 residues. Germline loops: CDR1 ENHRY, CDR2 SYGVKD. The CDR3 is CAISESASGSSYNEQFF. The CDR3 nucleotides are TGTGCCATCAGTGAGTCGGCTAGCGGGAGCTCCTACAATGAGCAGTTCTTC.

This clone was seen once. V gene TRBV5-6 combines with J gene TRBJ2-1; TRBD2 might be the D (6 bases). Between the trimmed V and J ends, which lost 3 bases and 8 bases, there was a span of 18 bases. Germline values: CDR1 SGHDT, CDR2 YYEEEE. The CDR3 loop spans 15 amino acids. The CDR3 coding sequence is TGTGCCAGCAGCTCGCCGGGGGTGGCGAGAGATGAGCAGTTCTTC. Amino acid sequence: CASSSPGVARDEQFF.

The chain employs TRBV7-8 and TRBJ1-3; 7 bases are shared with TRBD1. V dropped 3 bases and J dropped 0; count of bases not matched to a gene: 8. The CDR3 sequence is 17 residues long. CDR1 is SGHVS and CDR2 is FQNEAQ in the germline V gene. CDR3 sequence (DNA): TGTGCCAGCAGCTTTTTGACAGGGAATCGCTCTGGAAACACCATATATTTT. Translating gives CASSFLTGNRSGNTIYF.

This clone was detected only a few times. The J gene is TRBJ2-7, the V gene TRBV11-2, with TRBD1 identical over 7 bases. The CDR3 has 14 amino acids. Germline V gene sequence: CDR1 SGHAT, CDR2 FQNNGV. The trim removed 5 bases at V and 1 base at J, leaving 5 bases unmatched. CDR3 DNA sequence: TGTGCCAGCAGCCCGCCGGACAGGTCCTACGAGCAGTACTTC. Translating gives CASSPPDRSYEQYF.

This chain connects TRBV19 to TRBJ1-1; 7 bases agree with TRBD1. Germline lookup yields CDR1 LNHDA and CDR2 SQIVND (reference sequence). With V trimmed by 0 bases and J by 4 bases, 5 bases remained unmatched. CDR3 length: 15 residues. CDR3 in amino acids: CASSIDGQGGTEAFF. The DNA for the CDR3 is TGTGCCAGTAGTATAGATGGTCAGGGGGGCACTGAAGCTTTCTTT.

CDR3 residues: CASSLVYGSGYTF. The CDR3 DNA sequence: TGTGCCAGCAGCTTAGTTTACGGGTCCGGCTACACCTTC. The V gene is TRBV11-2, the J gene TRBJ1-2; D not certain. In germline, CDR1 is SGHAT, CDR2 FQNNGV. This CDR3 comprises 13 residues. Trimming stripped 1 base from V and 8 bases from J, with 11 bases between.